This T cell receptor beta chain was recovered during a study of Ad26.COV2.S vaccination and SARS-CoV-2 variants. Treatment here: some 20 received Ad26.COV2.S at low or high dose, single or two shots; about 5 received placebo; per-sample allocation not given. The samples date from day 63 after the first vaccine or placebo injection. TCRdb keeps only in-frame clones here, not all; method: immunoSEQ multiplex PCR. Among fewer than 500,000 clones listed, more than 80% were seen once. The TCR comes from a person between 18 and 65 years old who received the Ad26.COV2.S COVID-19 vaccine or a placebo. The specimen comprised peripheral blood, sampled in a trial of Ad26.COV2.S vaccine versus placebo.

The CDR3 coding sequence is TGTGCCAGCAGTGAATCCCAGGGTAGGAGAAATTCACCCCTCCACTTT. It specifies CASSESQGRRNSPLHF. The chain carries TRBV25-1 and TRBJ1-6; TRBD1 is a possible D gene (5 bases). Trimming took off 1 base at V and 7 bases at J, with 14 bases between the two ends. The germline V gene encodes CDR1 MGHDK and CDR2 SYGVNS. The CDR3 contains 16 residues.